A single sample gave rise to the 5 T cell receptor beta chains below, sequenced in a study of T-cell memory formation after mild COVID-19 (dated by TCRdb to the early 2020s). Library prep was done by 5' RACE. The sequencer listed for this sample is Illumina NovaSeq 6000. TCRdb redid the processing of the public reads, applying fastp at Q25 and MiXCR, and retained in-frame beta chains. When rows share a CDR3 protein, they turn into one entry using the most common DNA and genes. The sample table contains about 140,000 distinct CDR3 sequences; only one count was recorded for 14% to 15% of them. The biggest ten clones account for around 27% of the sample. Sequenced material: PBMCs or a T cell subset sorted from them (not recorded which). The receptors were gathered from an adult woman who had mild COVID-19 (a few samples of this study predate the infection). The sample titles of this study are shuffled in the database, so cell type and time point are left out; the donor was told from shared clones.

In its sample, this clonotype was seen a few times. V is TRBV12-3 or TRBV12-4 and J is TRBJ1-2; D not resolved. The CDR3 totals 15 residues. V lost 2 bases to trimming and J lost 4 bases, with 14 bases between them. The CDR3: CASSLSGEALYGYTF. CDR3 sequence (DNA): TGTGCCAGCAGTTTAAGTGGGGAGGCGCTCTATGGCTACACCTTC.

The rearrangement uses TRBV12-3 or TRBV12-4 and TRBJ2-1; D tentatively reads TRBD1 or TRBD2 (5 bases each). CDR3 length: 13 residues. The germline V and J ends were trimmed by 5 bases and 9 bases, with 14 bases remaining between them. This chain's CDR3 is CASSPRDGTEQFF. The CDR3 nucleotides read TGTGCCAGCAGTCCTCGGGACGGGACTGAGCAGTTCTTC.

The V and J genes are TRBV7-9 and TRBJ1-1, with TRBD1 identical over 9 bases. Germline CDR1 reads SEHNR; CDR2 reads FQNEAQ (reference sequence). V shed 4 bases, J shed 4 bases, and the junction held 4 bases outside the gene matches. This CDR3 contains 14 residues. The CDR3 loop is CASSSGTGTTEAFF. CDR3 nucleotide sequence: TGTGCCAGCAGCTCCGGGACAGGGACCACTGAAGCTTTCTTT.

The gene calls are TRBV7-6 and TRBJ1-3, with D perhaps matching TRBD1 (5 bases). V gave up 1 base and J gave up 0 bases, with 10 bases separating them. CDR1 and CDR2 (germline): SGHVS, FNYEAQ. The CDR3 is 16 amino acids. This CDR3 is CASSLETASSGNTIYF. CDR3 DNA sequence: TGTGCCAGCAGCTTAGAGACAGCCAGCTCTGGAAACACCATATATTTT.

CDR3 amino acids: CASSATGTGAYEQYF. The CDR3 bases are TGCGCCAGCAGCGCAACCGGGACAGGGGCCTACGAGCAGTACTTC. The genes are TRBV4-1 and TRBJ2-7; 10 bases agree with TRBD1. The CDR3 spans 15 residues. In germline, CDR1 is MGHRA, CDR2 YSYEKL. The ends lost 5 bases at V and 2 bases at J; junction bases unmatched: 6.